Here is one T cell receptor beta chain with its context. The V gene lost 3 bases and the J gene lost 3 bases, with 9 bases spanning the gap. Germline CDR1 ENHRY, CDR2 SYGVKD. The CDR3 totals 14 residues. The sample belongs to a study of cytomegalovirus exposure and HLA in healthy donors. The study ran its PCR with 60 Vbeta and 13 Jbeta primers. Assay used: immunoSEQ multiplex PCR; TCRdb lists only in-frame clones, some missing. The sample holds under 200,000 clones, around 78% seen once. The material sequenced was PBMCs. The source of this sequence is a woman aged 40-49 years in good health and CMV-seronegative. The chain combines TRBV10-3 with TRBJ1-5, with a weak D call TRBD1 (5 bases). CDR3 DNA: TGTGCCATCAGTGAACCAGGGAACAATCAGCCCCAGCATTTT. This gives the protein CAISEPGNNQPQHF.